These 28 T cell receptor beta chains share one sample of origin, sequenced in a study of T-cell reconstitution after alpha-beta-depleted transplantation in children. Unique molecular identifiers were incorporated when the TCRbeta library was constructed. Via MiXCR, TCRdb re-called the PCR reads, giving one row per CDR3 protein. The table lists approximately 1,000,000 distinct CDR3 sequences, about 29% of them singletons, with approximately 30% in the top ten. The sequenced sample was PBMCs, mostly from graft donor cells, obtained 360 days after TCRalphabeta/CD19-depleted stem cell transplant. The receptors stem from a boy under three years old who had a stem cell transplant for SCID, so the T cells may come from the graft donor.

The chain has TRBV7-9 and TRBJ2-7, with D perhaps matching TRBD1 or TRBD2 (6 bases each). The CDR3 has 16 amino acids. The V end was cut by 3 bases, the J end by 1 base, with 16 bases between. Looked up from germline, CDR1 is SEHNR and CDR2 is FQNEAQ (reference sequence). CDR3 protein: CASSFRGREVSYEQYF. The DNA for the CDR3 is TGTGCCAGCAGCTTCAGGGGCAGGGAGGTATCCTACGAGCAGTACTTC.

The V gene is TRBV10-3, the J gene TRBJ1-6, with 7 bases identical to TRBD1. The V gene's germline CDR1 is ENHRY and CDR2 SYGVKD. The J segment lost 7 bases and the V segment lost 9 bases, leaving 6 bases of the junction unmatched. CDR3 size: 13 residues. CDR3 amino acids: CAISQTGNSPLHF. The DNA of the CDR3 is TGTGCCATATCGCAGACAGGGAATTCACCCCTCCACTTT.

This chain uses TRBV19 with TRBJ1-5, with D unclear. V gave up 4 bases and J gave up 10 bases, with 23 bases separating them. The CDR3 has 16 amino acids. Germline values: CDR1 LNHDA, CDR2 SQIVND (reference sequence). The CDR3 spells CASSTVPSTRVGPQHF. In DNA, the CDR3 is TGTGCCAGTAGTACAGTTCCCTCGACTCGCGTGGGACCCCAGCATTTT.

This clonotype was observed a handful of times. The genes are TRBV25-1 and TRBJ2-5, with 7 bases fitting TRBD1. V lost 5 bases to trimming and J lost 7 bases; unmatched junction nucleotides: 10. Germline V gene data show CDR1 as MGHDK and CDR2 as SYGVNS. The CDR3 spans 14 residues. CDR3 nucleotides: TGTGCCAGCAGTTACAGGGGAATCTGGGGGACCCAGTACTTC. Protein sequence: CASSYRGIWGTQYF.

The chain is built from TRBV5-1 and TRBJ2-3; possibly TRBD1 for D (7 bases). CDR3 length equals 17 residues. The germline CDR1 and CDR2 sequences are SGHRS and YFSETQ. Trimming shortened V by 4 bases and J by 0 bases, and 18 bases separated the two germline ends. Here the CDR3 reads CASSPGGLTTSTDTQYF. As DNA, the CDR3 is TGCGCCAGCAGCCCAGGGGGACTCACAACTAGCACAGATACGCAGTATTTT.

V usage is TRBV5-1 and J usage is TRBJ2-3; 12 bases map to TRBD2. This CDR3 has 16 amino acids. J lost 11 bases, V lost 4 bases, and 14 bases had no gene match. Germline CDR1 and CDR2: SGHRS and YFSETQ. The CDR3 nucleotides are TGCGCCAGCAGCCCGCTGACTAGCGGGGGCCAAGAGCTGCAGTATTTT. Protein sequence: CASSPLTSGGQELQYF.

The CDR3 is CASRRLAKNTGELFF. In nucleotides, the CDR3 is TGTGCCAGCAGACGACTAGCAAAGAACACCGGGGAGCTGTTTTTT. The V call is TRBV6-2 or TRBV6-3, the J call TRBJ2-2, with 7 bases lining up with TRBD2. The CDR3 length is 15 residues. V shed 6 bases and J 1 base; nucleotides not matched to a gene: 5. Per the germline V gene, CDR1 is MNHEY and CDR2 is SVGEGT.

The CDR3 DNA reads TGTGCCAGCAGTTACCACGGTACCTCTGGAAACACCATATATTTT. Encoded protein: CASSYHGTSGNTIYF. This chain uses TRBV6-5 with TRBJ1-3; no definite D call. Looked up from germline, CDR1 is MNHEY and CDR2 is SVGAGI. Trimming cost V 2 bases and J 0 bases, with 8 bases left between them. The CDR3 has 15 amino acids.

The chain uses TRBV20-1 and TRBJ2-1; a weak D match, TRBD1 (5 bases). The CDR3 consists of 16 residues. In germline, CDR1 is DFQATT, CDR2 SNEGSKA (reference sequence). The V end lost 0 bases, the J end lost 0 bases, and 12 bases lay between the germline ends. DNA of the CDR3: TGCAGTGCTAGAGATCCGTCAGGGAACTCCTACAATGAGCAGTTCTTC. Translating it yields CSARDPSGNSYNEQFF.

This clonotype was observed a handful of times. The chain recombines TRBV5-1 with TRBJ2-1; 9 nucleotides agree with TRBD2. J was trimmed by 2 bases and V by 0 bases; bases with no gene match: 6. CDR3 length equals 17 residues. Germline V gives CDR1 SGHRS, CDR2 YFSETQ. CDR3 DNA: TGCGCCAGCAGCTTGGGGTCTAGCGGGGTCCCCTACAATGAGCAGTTCTTC. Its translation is CASSLGSSGVPYNEQFF. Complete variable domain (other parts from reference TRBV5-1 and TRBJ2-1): KAGVTQTPRYLIKTRGQQVTLSCSPISGHRSVSWYQQTPGQGLQFLFEYFSETQRNKGNFPGRFSGRQFSNSRSEMNVSTLELGDSALYLCASSLGSSGVPYNEQFFGPGTRLTVL.

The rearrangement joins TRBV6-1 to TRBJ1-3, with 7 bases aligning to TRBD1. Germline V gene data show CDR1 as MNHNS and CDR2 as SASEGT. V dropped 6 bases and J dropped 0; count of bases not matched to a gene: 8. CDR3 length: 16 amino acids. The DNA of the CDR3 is TGTGCCAGCAGGTCACAGGGGAAGAGCTCTGGAAACACCATATATTTT. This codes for CASRSQGKSSGNTIYF.

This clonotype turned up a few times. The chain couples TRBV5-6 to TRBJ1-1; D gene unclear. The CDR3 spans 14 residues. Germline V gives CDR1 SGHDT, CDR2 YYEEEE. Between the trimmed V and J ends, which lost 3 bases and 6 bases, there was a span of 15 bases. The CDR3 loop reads CASSSHRGEAEAFF. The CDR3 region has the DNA TGTGCCAGCAGCTCTCACCGCGGTGAGGCTGAAGCTTTCTTT. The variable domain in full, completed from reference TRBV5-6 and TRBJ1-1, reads DAGVTQSPTHLIKTRGQQVTLRCSPKSGHDTVSWYQQALGQGPQFIFQYYEEEERQRGNFPDRFSGHQFPNYSSELNVNALLLGDSALYLCASSSHRGEAEAFFGQGTRLTVV.

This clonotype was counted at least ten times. The CDR3 DNA sequence: TGCAGTGCTAGGGAAGCAGATACGCAGTATTTT. This encodes CSAREADTQYF. The V call is TRBV20-1, the J call TRBJ2-3; D is undetermined. Germline values: CDR1 DFQATT, CDR2 SNEGSKA (reference sequence). This CDR3 spans 11 amino acids. Trimming left V 3 bases short and J 4 bases short, with 5 bases between.

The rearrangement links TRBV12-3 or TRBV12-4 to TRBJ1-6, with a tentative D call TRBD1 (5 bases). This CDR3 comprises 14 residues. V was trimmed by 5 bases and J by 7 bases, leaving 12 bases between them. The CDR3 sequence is CASSPGTHNSPLHF. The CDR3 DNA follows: TGTGCCAGCAGTCCCGGGACTCACAATTCACCCCTCCACTTT.

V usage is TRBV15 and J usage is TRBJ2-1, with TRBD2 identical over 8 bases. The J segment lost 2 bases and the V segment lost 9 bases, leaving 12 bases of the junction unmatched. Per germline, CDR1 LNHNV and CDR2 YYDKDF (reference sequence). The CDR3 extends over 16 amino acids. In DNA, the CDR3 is TGTGCCACGACAGACGCCGGGGGGGGCGCCTACAATGAGCAGTTCTTC. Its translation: CATTDAGGGAYNEQFF.

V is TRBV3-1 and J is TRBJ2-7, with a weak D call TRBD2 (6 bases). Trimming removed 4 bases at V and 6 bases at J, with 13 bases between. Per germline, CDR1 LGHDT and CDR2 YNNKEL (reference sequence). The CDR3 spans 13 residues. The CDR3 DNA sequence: TGTGCCAGCAGCCGGTTGATCGGGGGCGAGCAGTACTTC. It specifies CASSRLIGGEQYF.

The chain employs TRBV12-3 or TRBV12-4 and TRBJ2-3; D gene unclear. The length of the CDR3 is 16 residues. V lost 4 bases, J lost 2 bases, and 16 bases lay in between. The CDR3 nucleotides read TGTGCCAGCAGTTCACCCATTAGATATTACACAGATACGCAGTATTTT. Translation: CASSSPIRYYTDTQYF.

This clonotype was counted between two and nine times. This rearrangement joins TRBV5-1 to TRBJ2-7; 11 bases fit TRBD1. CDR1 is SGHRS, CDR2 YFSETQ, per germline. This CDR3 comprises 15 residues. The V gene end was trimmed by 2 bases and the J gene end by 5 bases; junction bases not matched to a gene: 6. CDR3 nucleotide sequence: TGCGCCAGCAGCTTATCCGGGACAGGGGGTGACGAGCAGTACTTC. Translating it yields CASSLSGTGGDEQYF.

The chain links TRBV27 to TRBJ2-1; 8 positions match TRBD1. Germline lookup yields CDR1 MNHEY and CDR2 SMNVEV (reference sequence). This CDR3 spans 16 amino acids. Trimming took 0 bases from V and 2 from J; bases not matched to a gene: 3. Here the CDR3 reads CASSLSTGEPYNEQFF. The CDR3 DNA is TGTGCCAGCAGTTTATCGACAGGGGAACCCTACAATGAGCAGTTCTTC.

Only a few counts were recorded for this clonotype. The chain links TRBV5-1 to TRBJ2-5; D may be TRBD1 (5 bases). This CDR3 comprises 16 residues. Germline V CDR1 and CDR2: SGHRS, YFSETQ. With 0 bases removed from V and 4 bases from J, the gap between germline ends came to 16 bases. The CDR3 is CASSLGQGVIRETQYF. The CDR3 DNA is TGCGCCAGCAGCTTGGGGCAGGGCGTAATTCGAGAGACCCAGTACTTC.

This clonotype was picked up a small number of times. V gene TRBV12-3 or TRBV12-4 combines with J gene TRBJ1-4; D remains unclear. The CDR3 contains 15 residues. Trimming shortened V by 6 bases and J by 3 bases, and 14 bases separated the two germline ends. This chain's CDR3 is CASSLPGSPNEKLFF. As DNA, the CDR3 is TGTGCCAGCAGCCTACCTGGATCCCCTAATGAAAAACTGTTTTTT.

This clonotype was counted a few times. The CDR3 loop is CASSLTRQGGGEDTQYF. CDR3 nucleotides: TGTGCCAGCAGTTTAACCCGGCAGGGGGGAGGAGAAGATACGCAGTATTTT. The chain joins TRBV12-3 or TRBV12-4 to TRBJ2-3, with a possible D match to TRBD1 (7 bases). The CDR3 runs 17 residues. V lost 2 bases, J lost 5 bases, and 20 bases lay in between.

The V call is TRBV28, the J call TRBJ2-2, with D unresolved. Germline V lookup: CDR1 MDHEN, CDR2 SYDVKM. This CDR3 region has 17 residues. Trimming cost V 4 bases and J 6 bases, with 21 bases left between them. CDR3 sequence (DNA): TGTGCCAGCAGTTCGCCGAGGACCTACGTCGTGTCCGGGGAGCTGTTTTTT. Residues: CASSSPRTYVVSGELFF.

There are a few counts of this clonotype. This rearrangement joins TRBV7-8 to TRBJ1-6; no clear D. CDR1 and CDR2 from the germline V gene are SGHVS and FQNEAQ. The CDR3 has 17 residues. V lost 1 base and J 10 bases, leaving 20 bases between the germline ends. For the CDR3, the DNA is TGTGCCAGCAGCTTAGACCTTAGACCTATCCGAATCTCACCCCTCCACTTT. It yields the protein CASSLDLRPIRISPLHF. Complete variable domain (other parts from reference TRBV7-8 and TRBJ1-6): GAGVSQSPRYKVAKRGQDVALRCDPISGHVSLFWYQQALGQGPEFLTYFQNEAQLDKSGLPSDRFFAERPEGSVSTLKIQRTQQEDSAVYLCASSLDLRPIRISPLHFGNGTRLTVT.

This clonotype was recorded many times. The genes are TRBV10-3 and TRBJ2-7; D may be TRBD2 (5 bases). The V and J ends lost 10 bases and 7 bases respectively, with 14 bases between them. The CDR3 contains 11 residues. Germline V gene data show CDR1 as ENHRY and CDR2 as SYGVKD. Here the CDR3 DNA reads TGTGCCAGTGGTCCCGGCGGGGAGCAGTACTTC. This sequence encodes CASGPGGEQYF.

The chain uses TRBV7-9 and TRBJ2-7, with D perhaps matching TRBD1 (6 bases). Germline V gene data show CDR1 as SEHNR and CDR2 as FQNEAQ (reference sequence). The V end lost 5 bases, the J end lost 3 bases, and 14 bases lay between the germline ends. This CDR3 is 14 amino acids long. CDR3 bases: TGTGCCAGCAGCGTTCGGACAGAGAGCTACGAGCAGTACTTC. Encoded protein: CASSVRTESYEQYF.

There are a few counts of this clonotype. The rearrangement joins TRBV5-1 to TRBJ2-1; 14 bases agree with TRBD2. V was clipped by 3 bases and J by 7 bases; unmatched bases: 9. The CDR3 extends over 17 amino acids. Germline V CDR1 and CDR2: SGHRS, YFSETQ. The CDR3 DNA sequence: TGCGCCAGCAGCTCAAGACTAGCGGGGGGGCCGGGTAATGAGCAGTTCTTC. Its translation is CASSSRLAGGPGNEQFF.

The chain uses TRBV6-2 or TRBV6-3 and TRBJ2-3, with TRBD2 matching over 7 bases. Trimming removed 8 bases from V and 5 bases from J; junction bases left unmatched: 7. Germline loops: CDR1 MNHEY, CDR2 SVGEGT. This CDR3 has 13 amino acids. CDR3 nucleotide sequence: TGTGCCAGCGTTAGTCCGGGAGGAGATACGCAGTATTTT. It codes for CASVSPGGDTQYF.